One sample yielded the 31 T cell receptor beta chains listed below, sequenced in a study of cytomegalovirus exposure and HLA in healthy donors. 60 Vbeta and 13 Jbeta primers were used in PCR. Generated by immunoSEQ multiplex PCR, the TCRdb table keeps only in-frame clones and is missing some. This sample has about 130,000 clones, with roughly 80% found just once. The specimen sequenced was PBMCs. These receptors came from a female donor in good health and CMV-seronegative.

V usage is TRBV10-3 and J usage is TRBJ2-1; 7 nucleotides align to TRBD1. Trimming at V came to 6 bases and at J to 3 bases, leaving 5 bases not matched to a gene. Germline loops: CDR1 ENHRY, CDR2 SYGVKD. CDR3 length equals 14 residues. The DNA of the CDR3 is TGTGCCATCAGGGGGACAGCTGACTACAATGAGCAGTTCTTC. Its protein is CAIRGTADYNEQFF.

The CDR3, as DNA: TGCGCCAGCAGCCTTAGCGGGGGCCCGTACAATGAGCAGTTCTTC. This gives the protein CASSLSGGPYNEQFF. The chain links TRBV4-1 to TRBJ2-1, with 9 bases that match TRBD2. Per germline, CDR1 MGHRA and CDR2 YSYEKL. This CDR3 is 15 amino acids long. V was clipped by 4 bases and J by 4 bases; unmatched bases: 5.

This clone was detected a few times. The genes are TRBV13 and TRBJ2-4; perhaps TRBD1 as D (6 bases). The V end lost 0 bases, the J end lost 6 bases, and 9 bases lay between the germline ends. The CDR3 runs 14 residues. Germline lookup yields CDR1 PRHDT and CDR2 FYEKMQ (reference sequence). DNA of the CDR3: TGTGCCAGCAGCTTAGGAACAGGGCCAAACATTCAGTACTTC. Its protein is CASSLGTGPNIQYF.

The chain uses TRBV5-1 and TRBJ2-6; D unresolved. The CDR3 length is 14 residues. Trimming pared 0 bases from V and 3 bases from J, leaving 4 bases between. Germline CDR1 and CDR2: SGHRS and YFSETQ. DNA of the CDR3: TGCGCCAGCAGCTTGGCTTTTGGGGCCAACGTCCTGACTTTC. It specifies CASSLAFGANVLTF.

Here the CDR3 reads CASRGQGAGSPLHF. The CDR3 nucleotides read TGTGCCAGCAGGGGACAGGGGGCAGGGTCACCCCTCCACTTT. The gene calls are TRBV2 and TRBJ1-6; 12 bases agree with TRBD1. CDR3 size: 14 residues. V lost 6 bases and J lost 10; bases outside the gene matches: 4. CDR1 is SNHLY, CDR2 FYNNEI, per germline.

The V and J genes are TRBV2 and TRBJ1-3; 11 bases are shared with TRBD1. This CDR3 contains 16 residues. The V gene's germline CDR1 is SNHLY and CDR2 FYNNEI. V trimming: 4 bases; J trimming: 4 bases; junction bases outside the gene matches: 6. The DNA for the CDR3 is TGTGCCAGCAGTGGGGGGACAGGGGGTTCCGGAAACACCATATATTTT. Protein product: CASSGGTGGSGNTIYF.

In nucleotides, the CDR3 is TGTGCCAGCACCTCCAACGGGGGCAATGAGCAGTTCTTC. This encodes CASTSNGGNEQFF. This chain links TRBV6-1 with TRBJ2-1, with a weak D call TRBD2 (6 bases). V was pared by 7 bases and J by 6 bases, with 13 bases between. The V gene's germline CDR1 is MNHNS and CDR2 SASEGT. The CDR3 consists of 13 residues.

The V gene is TRBV6-5, the J gene TRBJ2-2, with D perhaps matching TRBD2 (5 bases). The length of the CDR3 is 13 residues. Trimming took 2 bases from V and 8 from J, leaving 9 bases between them. Per germline, CDR1 MNHEY and CDR2 SVGAGI. As DNA, the CDR3 is TGTGCCAGCAGTTACAGGGAGCGAGGGGAGCTGTTTTTT. Protein product: CASSYRERGELFF.

This rearrangement joins TRBV11-2 to TRBJ2-7, with TRBD2 as a possible D gene (6 bases). The CDR3 is 12 amino acids. Trimming cost V 6 bases and J 7 bases, with 13 bases left between them. Germline CDR1 and CDR2: SGHAT and FQNNGV. CDR3 nucleotide sequence: TGTGCCAGCAGACCCGTGGGGGGTGAGCAGTACTTC. Translating it yields CASRPVGGEQYF.

The gene calls are TRBV7-3 and TRBJ2-2; D is unclear. The CDR3 length is 16 residues. V shed 8 bases and J shed 0 bases, with 16 bases lying between them. Germline assignment: CDR1 SGHTA and CDR2 FQGTGA. CDR3 in amino acids: CASFISVRSNTGELFF. CDR3 nucleotide sequence: TGTGCCAGCTTTATATCTGTCAGGTCGAACACCGGGGAGCTGTTTTTT.

Written as DNA, the CDR3 is TGTGCCAGCTCACCCCGGGACAGGGAAAATTCACCCCTCCACTTT. Translated, it gives CASSPRDRENSPLHF. The chain recombines TRBV18 with TRBJ1-6, with 9 bases matching TRBD1. Germline loops: CDR1 KGHSH, CDR2 LQKENI. J was trimmed by 7 bases and V by 3 bases; bases with no gene match: 4. CDR3 size: 15 residues.

This sequence joins TRBV5-1 and TRBJ2-5, with 7 bases that match TRBD2. The better agreement between TRBJ2-7 and the DNA end casts doubt on the J call. The CDR3 sequence is 14 residues long. Germline CDR1 reads SGHRS; CDR2 reads YFSETQ. CDR3: CASSESGDDYEQYF. The CDR3 bases are TGCGCCAGCAGCGAGAGCGGGGATGACTACGAGCAGTACTTC.

This chain uses TRBV5-1 with TRBJ2-1, with 10 bases that match TRBD2. CDR1 is SGHRS and CDR2 is YFSETQ in the germline V gene. This CDR3 region has 17 residues. Trimming took 4 bases from V and 5 from J; bases not matched to a gene: 12. This CDR3 reads CASSPPGASGGNNEQFF. The CDR3 nucleotides read TGCGCCAGCAGCCCGCCCGGGGCTAGCGGGGGAAACAATGAGCAGTTCTTC.

The chain is built from TRBV18 and TRBJ1-4; D gene ambiguous. This CDR3 is built from 17 residues. CDR1 and CDR2 from the germline V gene are KGHSH and LQKENI. Deletions cut 3 bases from V and 0 bases from J, with 14 bases between. The CDR3 sequence is CASSPVTGPTTNEKLFF. The CDR3 bases are TGTGCCAGCTCACCCGTCACGGGTCCGACAACTAATGAAAAACTGTTTTTT.

This sequence joins TRBV7-8 and TRBJ2-4; TRBD2 matches 8 bases. V was clipped by 3 bases and J by 8 bases; unmatched bases: 3. The germline V gene has CDR1 SGHVS and CDR2 FQNEAQ. This CDR3 has 13 amino acids. CDR3 sequence (DNA): TGTGCCAGCAGCTTGACTAGCGAGGACATTCAGTACTTC. Protein product: CASSLTSEDIQYF.

V usage is TRBV4-1 and J usage is TRBJ2-7, with 8 bases identical to TRBD1. This CDR3 has 15 residues. Trimming cost V 0 bases and J 2 bases; bases outside gene matches: 3. Germline CDR1 and CDR2: MGHRA and YSYEKL. The CDR3 nucleotides are TGCGCCAGCAGCCAAGAGAGGACAGGGCCCTACGAGCAGTACTTC. Translated, it gives CASSQERTGPYEQYF.

The chain has TRBV6-6 and TRBJ1-2; 9 bases fit TRBD1. CDR1 is MNHNY and CDR2 is SVGAGI in the germline V gene (reference sequence). This CDR3 comprises 15 residues. The V and J ends lost 0 bases and 3 bases, in that order; junction bases with no gene match: 2. Here the CDR3 DNA reads TGTGCCAGCAGTTACTCAGGGACAGGGCACTATGGCTACACCTTC. Translated: CASSYSGTGHYGYTF.

This sequence joins TRBV5-1 and TRBJ1-4, with D uncertain. With 1 base removed from V and 4 bases from J, the gap between germline ends came to 8 bases. Germline assignment: CDR1 SGHRS and CDR2 YFSETQ. There are 14 residues in the CDR3. As DNA, the CDR3 is TGCGCCAGCAGCTTGTGGGAGAATAATGAAAAACTGTTTTTT. It is translated as CASSLWENNEKLFF.

The chain couples TRBV18 to TRBJ2-1; D unresolved. V was clipped by 0 bases and J by 6 bases, with 6 bases between them. Germline assignment: CDR1 KGHSH and CDR2 LQKENI. There are 13 residues in the CDR3. The CDR3 loop reads CASSPPVGNEQFF. The CDR3 DNA reads TGTGCCAGCTCACCACCGGTCGGCAATGAGCAGTTCTTC.

This CDR3 reads CASSLASRDTQYF. CDR3 nucleotide sequence: TGCGCCAGCAGCTTGGCTAGCCGGGATACGCAGTATTTT. The chain carries TRBV5-1 and TRBJ2-3, with D maybe TRBD2 (5 bases). Per germline, CDR1 SGHRS and CDR2 YFSETQ. The V and J ends lost 0 bases and 6 bases respectively, with 8 bases between them. The CDR3 loop spans 13 amino acids.

The rearrangement joins TRBV14 to TRBJ2-7; maybe TRBD2 (6 bases). V was cut by 4 bases and J by 5 bases, with 12 bases left in between. Germline values: CDR1 SGHDN, CDR2 FVKESK. The CDR3 is 13 residues long. CDR3 region: CASSRRGSDEQYF. CDR3 bases: TGTGCCAGCAGCCGCCGGGGGTCGGACGAGCAGTACTTC.

This clone is a singleton in its sample. The chain employs TRBV6-5 and TRBJ2-1; D gene unclear. Germline V lookup: CDR1 MNHEY, CDR2 SVGAGI. CDR3 length equals 15 residues. V was clipped by 6 bases and J by 5 bases, with 17 bases between them. This CDR3 is CASRGGMGTHNEQFF. The CDR3 nucleotides are TGTGCCAGCAGGGGTGGAATGGGCACACACAATGAGCAGTTCTTC.

This chain uses TRBV10-2 with TRBJ2-1, with 10 bases fitting TRBD2. The CDR3 is 15 residues long. The V segment lost 6 bases and the J segment 8 bases; nucleotides outside the gene matches: 10. Germline V gene sequence: CDR1 WSHSY, CDR2 SAAADI. The CDR3 sequence: CASRNLAGVGDEQFF. The CDR3 DNA sequence: TGCGCCAGCAGAAACCTAGCGGGAGTTGGAGATGAGCAGTTCTTC.

The chain couples TRBV11-3 to TRBJ1-4; 9 nucleotides line up with TRBD1. Looked up from germline, CDR1 is SGHNT and CDR2 is YENEEA. The CDR3 has 19 amino acids. V gave up 1 base and J gave up 7 bases; unmatched junction bases: 16. The CDR3 sequence is CASSLVRFKGHRGLEKLFF. The CDR3 DNA reads TGTGCCAGCAGCTTAGTACGGTTTAAAGGTCACAGGGGGCTTGAAAAACTGTTTTTT.

The chain employs TRBV21-1 and TRBJ2-1; no check of the table's D call, TRBD2, against the DNA was made. TRBV21-1 is an annotated pseudogene. The CDR3 extends over 15 amino acids. Here the CDR3 DNA reads TGTGCCAGCAGCTATAGCGGGCTGTCCTACAATGAGCAGTTCTTC. Translating gives CASSYSGLSYNEQFF.

This chain uses TRBV18 with TRBJ1-1; D not certain. This CDR3 is 12 amino acids long. Germline V CDR1 and CDR2: KGHSH, LQKENI. Trimming removed 2 bases at V and 8 bases at J, with 9 bases between. Written as DNA, the CDR3 is TGTGCCAGCTCACCAGTACAGACCGAAGCTTTCTTT. Translated: CASSPVQTEAFF.

The chain is built from TRBV6-6 and TRBJ1-5, with 10 bases identical to TRBD1. CDR1 MNHNY and CDR2 SVGAGI come from the germline V gene (reference sequence). Trimming cost V 6 bases and J 6 bases; bases outside gene matches: 8. This CDR3 comprises 15 residues. CDR3 loop: CASRLRQGAVQPQHF. The CDR3 DNA is TGTGCCAGCAGGTTACGACAGGGGGCTGTTCAGCCCCAGCATTTT.

The chain links TRBV15 to TRBJ2-7; 9 positions match TRBD2. Germline loops: CDR1 LNHNV, CDR2 YYDKDF (reference sequence). Germline trimming cut 0 bases from V and 0 bases from J; bases unmatched to any gene: 9. The CDR3 covers 18 residues. DNA of the CDR3: TGTGCCACCAGCAGAGATCTAGGAGCGGGGGGTTCCTCCTACGAGCAGTACTTC. It encodes CATSRDLGAGGSSYEQYF.

This clone has more than one count but fewer than ten. This rearrangement joins TRBV5-1 to TRBJ1-4, with D possibly TRBD1 on 5 matching bases. The germline gives CDR1 SGHRS, CDR2 YFSETQ. V lost 0 bases and J lost 7, with 10 bases in between. This CDR3 contains 14 residues. The CDR3 DNA follows: TGCGCCAGCAGCTTGGACAGGCCTGGTGAAAAACTGTTTTTT. It translates to CASSLDRPGEKLFF.

V and J are TRBV5-5 and TRBJ1-5; no clear D gene. Trimming left V 1 base short and J 2 bases short, with 10 bases between. The CDR3 runs to 15 residues. In germline, CDR1 is SGHKS, CDR2 YYEKEE (reference sequence). The CDR3 sequence: CASSLYDQGNQPQHF. Written as DNA, the CDR3 is TGTGCCAGCAGCTTGTATGATCAGGGCAATCAGCCCCAGCATTTT.

This clone came up a few times. The chain joins TRBV9 to TRBJ2-7; a weak D match, TRBD2 (7 bases). CDR3 size: 15 residues. Germline assignment: CDR1 SGDLS and CDR2 YYNGEE. V shed 3 bases and J shed 5 bases, with 18 bases lying between them. The CDR3 sequence is CASSEGGGLRDEQYF. CDR3 nucleotides: TGTGCCAGCAGCGAGGGGGGGGGCCTCCGGGACGAGCAGTACTTC.